One and the same sample provided the 15 T cell receptor beta chains below, sequenced in a study of control samples from healthy donors and cancer patients (dated by TCRdb to the early 2020s). Preparation of the library involved the immunoSEQ multiplex PCR assay. The table was pulled from immuneACCESS by TCRdb, which kept in-frame rearrangements only. Such tables lose some clones; where checked, under half of the loss comes from unresolved V genes, and the rest has no known cause. The sample records under 30,000 clones, 75% to 85% of which are singletons. 6.5% to 8% of the sample rests with the top ten. Sequenced sample: PBMCs. The receptors shown here come from an older woman with head and neck cancer.

The chain couples TRBV6-5 to TRBJ2-7, with TRBD2 as a possible D gene (6 bases). The CDR3 contains 12 residues. V was shortened by 7 bases and J by 4 bases, with 11 bases between the two germline ends. CDR1 is MNHEY and CDR2 is SVGAGI in the germline V gene. CDR3 nucleotides: TGTGCCAGCACCCCAGGGACTTACGAGCAGTACTTC. This codes for CASTPGTYEQYF.

This clone was picked up a small number of times. The chain employs TRBV2 and TRBJ1-5, with D maybe TRBD1 (5 bases). Per germline, CDR1 SNHLY and CDR2 FYNNEI. There are 16 residues in the CDR3. Trimming shortened V by 1 base and J by 2 bases, and 12 bases separated the two germline ends. The CDR3, as DNA: TGTGCCAGCAGTGAAGAAGCGGGAGGGGGCAATCAGCCCCAGCATTTT. Translated, it gives CASSEEAGGGNQPQHF.

The gene calls are TRBV30 and TRBJ1-3; D gene ambiguous. The germline V gene has CDR1 GTSNPN and CDR2 SVGIG (reference sequence). The CDR3 loop spans 15 amino acids. V dropped 0 bases and J dropped 0 bases, with 9 bases sitting between them. CDR3 region: CAWSVQTGSGNTIYF. CDR3 coding DNA: TGTGCCTGGAGTGTACAGACCGGCTCTGGAAACACCATATATTTT.

The chain links TRBV3-1 (or the pseudogene TRBV3-2) to TRBJ1-2, with D possibly matching TRBD1 (6 bases). CDR1 and CDR2 from the germline V gene are LGHDT and YNNKEL (reference sequence). Trimming shortened V by 1 base and J by 3 bases, and 9 bases separated the two germline ends. The CDR3 has 14 amino acids. The CDR3 DNA reads TGTGCCAGCAGCCAAGGCAGGGGCGACTATGGCTACACCTTC. The encoded protein is CASSQGRGDYGYTF.

This sequence joins TRBV3-1 (or the pseudogene TRBV3-2) and TRBJ2-5; 7 nucleotides line up with TRBD2. CDR1 is LGHDT and CDR2 is YNNKEL in the germline V gene (reference sequence). The length of the CDR3 is 15 residues. The V gene end was trimmed by 3 bases and the J gene end by 2 bases; junction bases not matched to a gene: 6. The CDR3 DNA follows: TGTGCCAGCAGCCATGCGGGGGAACCACAAGAGACCCAGTACTTC. Translation gives CASSHAGEPQETQYF.

This clone was observed once. The rearrangement joins TRBV2 to TRBJ2-3, with TRBD1 matching 8 bases. CDR3 length: 15 amino acids. J gave up 3 bases and V 5 bases, and 7 bases lay outside the gene matches. From germline, CDR1 is SNHLY and CDR2 FYNNEI. The DNA of the CDR3 is TGTGCCAGCAGTTTCGGACAGGGCTTGACAGATACGCAGTATTTT. This sequence encodes CASSFGQGLTDTQYF.

The chain couples TRBV12-3 or TRBV12-4 to TRBJ2-5; no clear D. The CDR3 totals 13 residues. V dropped 7 bases and J dropped 0 bases, with 9 bases sitting between them. The CDR3 DNA sequence: TGTGCCAGCAAGAGCAGGTACCAAGAGACCCAGTACTTC. Encoded protein: CASKSRYQETQYF.

The CDR3 region is CASSQVAGVSYEQYF. CDR3 DNA: TGCGCCAGCAGCCAAGTGGCGGGAGTTTCCTACGAGCAGTACTTC. The chain links TRBV4-3 to TRBJ2-7; 7 bases agree with TRBD2. The CDR3 has 15 residues. The V gene's germline CDR1 is LGHNA and CDR2 YSLEER. V shed 1 base, J shed 1 base, and the junction held 4 bases outside the gene matches.

The chain uses TRBV5-1 and TRBJ1-2; 8 bases agree with TRBD1. The germline V gene has CDR1 SGHRS and CDR2 YFSETQ. J lost 1 base, V lost 9 bases, and 5 bases had no gene match. The CDR3 length is 13 residues. The CDR3 loop is CATGQENNYGYTF. Written as DNA, the CDR3 is TGCGCCACGGGACAGGAAAATAACTATGGCTACACCTTC.

The genes are TRBV13 and TRBJ1-1; 8 nucleotides match TRBD1. Losses at the gene ends were 5 bases for V and 0 bases for J; bases not matched to a gene: 5. From germline, CDR1 is PRHDT and CDR2 FYEKMQ (reference sequence). The CDR3 sequence is 15 residues long. The CDR3: CASSLRQGLNTEAFF. CDR3 DNA: TGTGCCAGCAGCCTCCGACAGGGGTTGAACACTGAAGCTTTCTTT. Together with reference TRBV13 and TRBJ1-1, the CDR3 gives the full variable domain: AAGVIQSPRHLIKEKRETATLKCYPIPRHDTVYWYQQGPGQDPQFLISFYEKMQSDKGSIPDRFSAQQFSDYHSELNMSSLELGDSALYFCASSLRQGLNTEAFFGQGTRLTVV.

J is TRBJ2-2 and V is TRBV19; TRBD1 might be the D (6 bases). Trimming stripped 7 bases from V and 0 bases from J, with 18 bases between. This CDR3 is 17 amino acids long. Germline V gene lookup returns CDR1 LNHDA and CDR2 SQIVND (reference sequence). CDR3 region: CASTRNPGTTNTGELFF. The CDR3 DNA follows: TGTGCCAGTACCAGAAACCCCGGGACAACGAACACCGGGGAGCTGTTTTTT. Combining the CDR3 with reference TRBV19 and TRBJ2-2 gives the whole variable domain DGGITQSPKYLFRKEGQNVTLSCEQNLNHDAMYWYRQDPGQGLRLIYYSQIVNDFQKGDIAEGYSVSREKKESFPLTVTSAQKNPTAFYLCASTRNPGTTNTGELFFGEGSRLTVL.

The genes are TRBV7-3 and TRBJ2-7, with D unresolved. This CDR3 is 13 amino acids long. Trimming cost V 5 bases and J 1 base, with 9 bases left between them. The germline V gene has CDR1 SGHTA and CDR2 FQGTGA. DNA for the CDR3: TGTGCCAGCAGCGTCGGGTCGTCCTACGAGCAGTACTTC. Protein sequence: CASSVGSSYEQYF. Supplemented by reference TRBV7-3 and TRBJ2-7, the full variable domain reads GAGVSQTPSNKVTEKGKYVELRCDPISGHTALYWYRQSLGQGPEFLIYFQGTGAADDSGLPNDRFFAVRPEGSVSTLKIQRTERGDSAVYLCASSVGSSYEQYFGPGTRLTVT.

The V and J genes are TRBV5-1 and TRBJ2-2; 10 bases are shared with TRBD2. Germline CDR1 reads SGHRS; CDR2 reads YFSETQ. J was trimmed by 4 bases and V by 2 bases; bases with no gene match: 5. This CDR3 spans 16 amino acids. The CDR3 DNA reads as TGCGCCAGCAGCTTAAGCGGGAGGGCCTTCACCGGGGAGCTGTTTTTT. The encoded protein is CASSLSGRAFTGELFF.

This clone is a singleton in its sample. The chain employs TRBV6-5 and TRBJ2-1; 9 bases are shared with TRBD1. This CDR3 has 13 amino acids. Germline lookup yields CDR1 MNHEY and CDR2 SVGAGI. V was clipped by 6 bases and J by 10 bases; unmatched bases: 7. CDR3 in DNA: TGTGCCAGCAGGGACAGGGGTCGTGGGGAGCAGTTCTTC. Its protein product is CASRDRGRGEQFF.

This clone has a single count. The rearrangement joins TRBV15 to TRBJ2-2; 8 nucleotides line up with TRBD1. The CDR3 sequence is 17 residues long. Germline values: CDR1 LNHNV, CDR2 YYDKDF (reference sequence). Germline trimming cut 0 bases from V and 6 bases from J; bases unmatched to any gene: 9. CDR3 nucleotides: TGTGCCACCAGCAGAGATCTCACCGGGACAGGTCCCGGGGAGCTGTTTTTT. The encoded protein is CATSRDLTGTGPGELFF.